This T cell receptor (beta chain) is drawn from a study of cytotoxic CD8 clonotypes in ibrutinib-treated CLL (dated by TCRdb to about 2021). As for the study more broadly: The cohort had around twelve relapsed/refractory and around 14 treatment-naive patients; 17 to 18 were IGHV unmutated. Partial responses were observed in about 25 patients and complete responses in 2; after a median follow-up of around 68 months, remission was maintained in approximately 14 patients and progression was observed in 12. Response samples were obtained after a median of roughly 13 months of treatment, with a range of about 6 to 40 months. An average of about 250,000 productive templates and 80,000 to 95,000 productive rearrangements was obtained per sample. Of the 90 or so participants in the trial, roughly 26 had longitudinal samples available. Cryopreserved peripheral blood mononuclear cells were collected at three points: before therapy, at response, and at either sustained remission or disease progression. Every remission and progressive disease sample was obtained while ibrutinib was still being received by the patients.

With respect to this clone: No antigen is known for it. The sample holds no much larger clone one base away, and base qualities are not on file.

Results the study describes overall, beyond this receptor: Sampling times were not matched between patients in sustained remission and patients whose disease was progressing, and lymph node repertoires were not examined. Baseline clonality was found to be higher than that of age-matched healthy donors and was strongly correlated with circulating CD8+ T-cell counts. Clonality rose at ibrutinib response, remained stable during sustained remission, and dropped back toward baseline at progression. Public clonotypes were rare and either shrank or stayed stable during treatment, and the rise in clonality at ibrutinib response reflected expansion of private clonotypes.

A MiSeq instrument was used for deep resolution sequencing, which targeted depths ranging from 1 in 1 million up to 1 in 200,000 T cells, with coverage averaging 10x for each clonotype. TCR beta libraries were generated with the immunoSEQ hsTCRB Kit. Per the original workflow: The data were analyzed with ImmunoSEQ Analyzer and ImmunoSEQ Data Assistant, and V, D and J gene assignments followed IMGT definitions. Clonality, which ranges from 0 to 1, was calculated by subtracting the normalized Shannon entropy of productive rearrangement frequencies from one. Only overrepresented clonotypes making up at least 0.05% of the repertoire of each patient were included in the public clonotype analysis. About 13 age-matched healthy donor repertoires from immuneACCESS were used as controls for clonality. Entries here come from immuneACCESS through TCRdb and include only in-frame sequences with V and J called. Some clones fail to appear in such tables; in the studies checked, an unresolved V gene covers under half of the shortfall, and the cause of the remainder is unknown. Clone size and the V and J calls come from that table; the DNA yielded D and trimming. This sample lists 13,000 to 15,000 clones; 52% were detected once. Less than 40% of the sample goes to the ten largest clones.

For TCR beta library preparation, roughly 2 micrograms of genomic DNA was extracted from cryopreserved PBMCs. Longitudinal blood samples from CLL patients receiving ibrutinib monotherapy were subjected to high-throughput TCR beta sequencing. The patients took part in an open-label, single-center phase 2 trial of ibrutinib monotherapy. Taken from cysteine to phenylalanine, the CDR3 has 13 residues. Only the CDR3 DNA stays, 39 bases, in frame from base 1. The V end loses 1 base and the J end loses 2 bases, and a stretch of 5 bases separates them. Reading the germline V gene gives CDR1 SGDLS and CDR2 YYNGEE.

The sequence joins TRBV9 to TRBJ2-3; there is no confident call for the D gene. The specimen comprised PBMCs, sampled at an approximately 26-month disease-progression time point, from a patient treated with ibrutinib. The clonotype comes from a human donor with chronic lymphocytic leukemia. The CDR3 amino acid sequence is: CASSVTDTDTQYF. Read as DNA, the sequence is TGTGCCAGCAGCGTAACAGACACAGATACGCAGTATTTT.